The 22 T cell receptor beta chains below were found in one sample sequenced in a study of T cell repertoires in cytomegalovirus infection. One entry per CDR3 protein results from TCRdb running MiXCR on the reads. The sample carries approximately 600,000 distinct CDR3 sequences, roughly 42% recorded once. No antigen has been assigned to these receptors. Sequencing was performed on cultured PBMCs, taken from culture after CMV antigen stimulation. The receptor set was obtained from a human donor in good health (CMV status not recorded). Some clones in this sample may be carry-over from other donors' samples.

This sequence joins TRBV10-3 and TRBJ2-3, with TRBD2 as a possible D gene (6 bases). Trimming pared 2 bases from V and 1 base from J, leaving 10 bases between. This CDR3 has 15 amino acids. Germline lookup yields CDR1 ENHRY and CDR2 SYGVKD. In nucleotides, the CDR3 is TGTGCCATCAGTGAGGGGCGGGGCGGCACAGATACGCAGTATTTT. Encoded protein: CAISEGRGGTDTQYF.

This clonotype appeared many times. V and J are TRBV7-8 and TRBJ2-3; TRBD1 aligns across 7 bases. There are 18 residues in the CDR3. Per germline, CDR1 SGHVS and CDR2 FQNEAQ. V lost 4 bases and J lost 5; bases outside the gene matches: 18. The CDR3 nucleotides read TGTGCCAGCAGCTCCCGCCCCGGGACAGTCAGAGTCGGAGATACGCAGTATTTT. Its translation is CASSSRPGTVRVGDTQYF.

The V gene is TRBV19, the J gene TRBJ2-2; a possible D gene is TRBD2 (5 bases). CDR3 length: 16 residues. The germline gives CDR1 LNHDA, CDR2 SQIVND (reference sequence). Trimming cost V 3 bases and J 2 bases, with 13 bases left between them. CDR3 bases: TGTGCCAGTAGTATGATACCGGGAAAAAACACCGGGGAGCTGTTTTTT. Translation gives CASSMIPGKNTGELFF.

The V and J genes are TRBV7-2 and TRBJ2-7, with TRBD2 as a possible D gene (6 bases). Germline V gene data show CDR1 as SGHTA and CDR2 as FQGNSA. CDR3 length: 15 residues. V gave up 5 bases and J gave up 6 bases, with 20 bases separating them. Here the CDR3 reads CASSLGGIRRGEQYF. CDR3 nucleotide sequence: TGTGCCAGCAGCCTTGGAGGGATCCGACGCGGCGAGCAGTACTTC.

The rearrangement uses TRBV19 and TRBJ1-1; no firm D call. CDR3 length: 14 amino acids. Between the trimmed V and J ends, which lost 5 bases and 1 base, there was a span of 11 bases. Germline CDR1 reads LNHDA; CDR2 reads SQIVND (reference sequence). CDR3: CASSWVGGNTEAFF. CDR3 DNA: TGTGCCAGTAGTTGGGTTGGCGGGAACACTGAAGCTTTCTTT.

Of note for this clonotype: One end of the junction does not line up with germline, which may come from a read error. The genes are TRBV7-8 and TRBJ1-5; tentative D call: TRBD1 (5 bases). The CDR3 contains 12 residues. Germline V gene lookup returns CDR1 SGHVS and CDR2 FQNEAQ. The CDR3 bases are TGTGCCAGCACCTTATGGGGCCAGCCCCAGCATTTT. Translating it yields CASTLWGQPQHF. Complete variable domain (other parts from reference TRBV7-8 and TRBJ1-5): GAGVSQSPRYKVAKRGQDVALRCDPISGHVSLFWYQQALGQGPEFLTYFQNEAQLDKSGLPSDRFFAERPEGSVSTLKIQRTQQEDSAVYLCASTLWGQPQHFGDGTRLSIL.

V and J are TRBV7-9 and TRBJ2-1; tentative D call: TRBD2 (5 bases). Germline-derived CDR1 and CDR2 are SEHNR and FQNEAQ (reference sequence). The V and J ends lost 3 bases and 6 bases respectively, with 9 bases between them. The CDR3 contains 13 residues. The CDR3 DNA is TGTGCCAGCAGCTTTTTTAGCGCCAATGAGCAGTTCTTC. This translates into CASSFFSANEQFF.

This clonotype appeared once. The CDR3 nucleotides are TGTGCCAGCAGTTACCGTAGGGGGCGTTTGGACACTGAAGCTTTCTTT. Its protein product is CASSYRRGRLDTEAFF. The genes are TRBV6-6 and TRBJ1-1; the match to TRBD1 covers 7 bases. The CDR3 totals 16 residues. Germline V gives CDR1 MNHNY, CDR2 SVGAGI (reference sequence). V lost 2 bases and J lost 3; bases outside the gene matches: 9.

V gene TRBV7-2 combines with J gene TRBJ2-2; D gene ambiguous. Deletions cut 4 bases from V and 5 bases from J, with 8 bases between. The CDR3 sequence is 13 residues long. Germline V CDR1 and CDR2: SGHTA, FQGNSA. CDR3 sequence: CASSYLETGELFF. The CDR3 DNA reads as TGTGCCAGCAGCTACCTAGAGACCGGGGAGCTGTTTTTT.

This clonotype was seen a handful of times. The chain carries TRBV5-4 and TRBJ2-1; a weak D match, TRBD1 (6 bases). CDR1 and CDR2 (germline): SGHNT, YYREEE (reference sequence). Trimming stripped 5 bases from V and 0 bases from J, with 15 bases between. The CDR3 runs 16 residues. The CDR3 loop reads CASRTQGPSSYNEQFF. DNA for the CDR3: TGTGCCAGCAGGACTCAGGGGCCAAGCTCCTACAATGAGCAGTTCTTC.

This clonotype was detected a few times. This chain links TRBV7-2 with TRBJ2-7, with 7 bases lining up with TRBD1. The germline V gene has CDR1 SGHTA and CDR2 FQGNSA. This CDR3 spans 14 amino acids. The ends lost 7 bases at V and 5 bases at J; junction bases unmatched: 11. The CDR3 reads CASTLTGFLDEQYF. The CDR3 coding sequence is TGTGCCAGCACCCTGACAGGGTTTCTGGACGAGCAGTACTTC. The variable domain in full, with the rest retrieved from reference TRBV7-2 and TRBJ2-7, is GAGVSQSPSNKVTEKGKDVELRCDPISGHTALYWYRQSLGQGLEFLIYFQGNSAPDKSGLPSDRFSAERTGGSVSTLTIQRTQQEDSAVYLCASTLTGFLDEQYFGPGTRLTVT.

J is TRBJ1-2 and V is TRBV7-4, with 7 bases that match TRBD1. This CDR3 is 15 amino acids long. The V gene's germline CDR1 is SGHVT and CDR2 SQSDAQ. Trimming cost V 8 bases and J 4 bases; bases outside gene matches: 13. This CDR3 reads CASGAGGAWAYGYTF. CDR3 DNA: TGTGCCAGCGGGGCAGGGGGGGCATGGGCCTATGGCTACACCTTC.

The chain carries TRBV7-6 and TRBJ1-6; D is ambiguous. The CDR3 runs 14 residues. Between the trimmed V and J ends, which lost 5 bases and 7 bases, there was a span of 12 bases. Germline loops: CDR1 SGHVS, CDR2 FNYEAQ. This CDR3 reads CASSPKGVNSPLHF. CDR3 sequence (DNA): TGTGCCAGCAGCCCCAAGGGAGTAAATTCACCCCTCCACTTT.

This clonotype came up a few times. The rearrangement uses TRBV5-1 and TRBJ2-1; no firm D call. Trimming removed 1 base from V and 4 bases from J, with 21 bases in between. This CDR3 spans 18 amino acids. CDR1 is SGHRS, CDR2 YFSETQ, per germline. The CDR3 here is CASSLISALPPLYNEQFF. CDR3 DNA sequence: TGCGCCAGCAGCTTGATCTCGGCGCTCCCTCCCTTGTACAATGAGCAGTTCTTC.

This chain joins TRBV7-8 and TRBJ1-5; D call uncertain. V was trimmed by 6 bases and J by 2 bases, leaving 14 bases between them. Germline V gene lookup returns CDR1 SGHVS and CDR2 FQNEAQ. CDR3 size: 15 residues. CDR3 amino acids: CASSSRVPRNQPQHF. CDR3 bases: TGTGCCAGCAGTTCAAGAGTGCCCCGCAATCAGCCCCAGCATTTT. Full variable domain (missing parts from reference TRBV7-8 and TRBJ1-5): GAGVSQSPRYKVAKRGQDVALRCDPISGHVSLFWYQQALGQGPEFLTYFQNEAQLDKSGLPSDRFFAERPEGSVSTLKIQRTQQEDSAVYLCASSSRVPRNQPQHFGDGTRLSIL.

This chain joins TRBV7-6 and TRBJ2-5, with D tentatively TRBD1 (5 bases). CDR1 and CDR2 from the germline V gene are SGHVS and FNYEAQ. V lost 5 bases and J 2 bases, leaving 12 bases between the germline ends. This CDR3 is built from 14 residues. CDR3 bases: TGTGCCAGCAGCCCGCGACAGATACAAGAGACCCAGTACTTC. This codes for CASSPRQIQETQYF.

The chain employs TRBV2 and TRBJ1-4; D unclear. CDR3 length equals 14 residues. Germline values: CDR1 SNHLY, CDR2 FYNNEI. V lost 6 bases to trimming and J lost 0 bases, with 8 bases between them. DNA of the CDR3: TGTGCCAGCAGCCTAATGACAACTAATGAAAAACTGTTTTTT. Translated: CASSLMTTNEKLFF.

V and J are TRBV20-1 and TRBJ2-1; 10 positions agree with TRBD2. This CDR3 is 13 amino acids long. V lost 8 bases to trimming and J lost 6 bases; unmatched junction nucleotides: 7. CDR1 is DFQATT and CDR2 is SNEGSKA in the germline V gene (reference sequence). The CDR3, as DNA: TGCAGTCCCAAGCGGGGGGGGATCAATGAGCAGTTCTTC. Amino acids: CSPKRGGINEQFF.

J is TRBJ1-2 and V is TRBV2; D may be TRBD1 (5 bases). Germline V gene lookup returns CDR1 SNHLY and CDR2 FYNNEI. Trimming cost V 0 bases and J 6 bases, with 8 bases left between them. This CDR3 has 13 amino acids. DNA of the CDR3: TGTGCCAGCAGTGAAGCGCGGGGGGATGGCTACACCTTC. Encoded protein: CASSEARGDGYTF.

The chain recombines TRBV24-1 with TRBJ2-1; 11 nucleotides line up with TRBD1. This CDR3 has 17 residues. Germline CDR1 reads KGHDR; CDR2 reads SFDVKD. J was trimmed by 1 base and V by 10 bases; bases with no gene match: 11. CDR3 nucleotides: TGTGCCACGGGAGGGGACAGGGGGTTTCGGTCCTACAATGAGCAGTTCTTC. As protein: CATGGDRGFRSYNEQFF.

The chain uses TRBV18 and TRBJ1-1, with 8 positions matching TRBD1. The CDR3 runs 16 residues. Looked up from germline, CDR1 is KGHSH and CDR2 is LQKENI. With V trimmed by 6 bases and J by 7 bases, 16 bases remained unmatched. This chain's CDR3 is CASSSRDRFFGGEAFF. The CDR3 DNA is TGTGCCAGCTCGTCCCGGGACAGGTTCTTCGGGGGTGAAGCTTTCTTT.

The chain couples TRBV29-1 to TRBJ1-1, with D tentatively TRBD1 (6 bases). V was cut by 4 bases and J by 5 bases, with 14 bases left in between. CDR3 length equals 13 residues. Germline loops: CDR1 SQVTM, CDR2 ANQGSEA. CDR3 region: CSVGGGRGTEAFF. CDR3 DNA sequence: TGCAGCGTTGGCGGGGGGCGTGGAACTGAAGCTTTCTTT. Full variable domain (missing parts from reference TRBV29-1 and TRBJ1-1): SAVISQKPSRDICQRGTSLTIQCQVDSQVTMMFWYRQQPGQSLTLIATANQGSEATYESGFVIDKFPISRPNLTFSTLTVSNMSPEDSSIYLCSVGGGRGTEAFFGQGTRLTVV.